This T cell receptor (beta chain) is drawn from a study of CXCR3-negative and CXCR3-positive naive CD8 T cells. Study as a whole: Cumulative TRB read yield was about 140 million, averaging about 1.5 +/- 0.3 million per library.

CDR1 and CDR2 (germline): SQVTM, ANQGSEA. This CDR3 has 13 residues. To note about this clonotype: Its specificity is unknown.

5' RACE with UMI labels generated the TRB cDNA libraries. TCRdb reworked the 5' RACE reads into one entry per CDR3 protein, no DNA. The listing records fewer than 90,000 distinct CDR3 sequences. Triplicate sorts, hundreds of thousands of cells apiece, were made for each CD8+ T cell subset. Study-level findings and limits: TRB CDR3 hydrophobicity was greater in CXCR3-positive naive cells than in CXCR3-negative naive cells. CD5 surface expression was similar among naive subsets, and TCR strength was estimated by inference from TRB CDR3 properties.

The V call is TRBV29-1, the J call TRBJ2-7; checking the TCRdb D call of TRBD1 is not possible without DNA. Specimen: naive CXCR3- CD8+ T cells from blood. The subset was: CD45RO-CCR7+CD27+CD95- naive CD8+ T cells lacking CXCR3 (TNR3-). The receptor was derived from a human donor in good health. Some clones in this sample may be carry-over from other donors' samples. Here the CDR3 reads CSVVLSARGEQYF.